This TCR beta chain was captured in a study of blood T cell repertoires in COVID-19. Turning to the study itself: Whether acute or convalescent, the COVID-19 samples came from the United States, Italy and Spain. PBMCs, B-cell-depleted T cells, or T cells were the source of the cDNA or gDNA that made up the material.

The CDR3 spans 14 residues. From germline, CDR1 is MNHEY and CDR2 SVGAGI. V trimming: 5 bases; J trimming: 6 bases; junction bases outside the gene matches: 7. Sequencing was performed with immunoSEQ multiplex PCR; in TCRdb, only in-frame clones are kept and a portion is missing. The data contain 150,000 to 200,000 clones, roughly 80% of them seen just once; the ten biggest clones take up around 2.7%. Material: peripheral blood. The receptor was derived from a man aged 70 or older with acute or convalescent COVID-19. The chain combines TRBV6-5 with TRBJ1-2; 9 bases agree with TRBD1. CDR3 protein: CASSLRRQGDGYTF. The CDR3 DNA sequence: TGTGCCAGCAGTCTTCGCCGACAGGGGGATGGCTACACCTTC.